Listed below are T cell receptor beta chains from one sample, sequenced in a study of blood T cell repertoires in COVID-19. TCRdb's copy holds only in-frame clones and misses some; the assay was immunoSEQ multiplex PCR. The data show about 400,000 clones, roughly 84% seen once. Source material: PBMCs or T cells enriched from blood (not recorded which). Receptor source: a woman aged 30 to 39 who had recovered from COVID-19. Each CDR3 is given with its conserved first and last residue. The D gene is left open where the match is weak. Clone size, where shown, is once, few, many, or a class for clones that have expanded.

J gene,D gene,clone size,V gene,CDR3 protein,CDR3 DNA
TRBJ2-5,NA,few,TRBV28,CASSAPQRQETQYF,TGTGCCAGCAGTGCGCCGCAGCGCCAAGAGACCCAGTACTTC
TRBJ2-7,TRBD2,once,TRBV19,CASSPAGGGFYEQYF,TGTGCCAGTAGCCCGGCGGGGGGCGGATTCTACGAGCAGTACTTC
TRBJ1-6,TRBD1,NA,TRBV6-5,CASKTGGETPLHF,TGTGCCAGCAAGACAGGGGGGGAAACACCCCTCCACTTT
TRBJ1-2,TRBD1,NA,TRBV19,CASSWDREYGYTF,TGTGCCAGTAGTTGGGACAGAGAGTATGGCTACACCTTC
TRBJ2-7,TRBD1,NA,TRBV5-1,CASNPGTGGYEQYF,TGCGCCAGCAACCCCGGGACAGGGGGTTACGAGCAGTACTTC
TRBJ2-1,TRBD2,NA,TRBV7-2,CASSLAFASGPLVEQFF,TGTGCCAGCAGCTTAGCGTTTGCTAGCGGGCCCCTGGTAGAGCAGTTCTTC
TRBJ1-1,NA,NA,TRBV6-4,CASSAARDTEAFF,TGTGCCAGCAGTGCCGCGCGAGACACTGAAGCTTTCTTT
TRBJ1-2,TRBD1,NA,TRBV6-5,CASSYTQGYGYTF,TGTGCCAGCAGTTACACACAGGGGTATGGCTACACCTTC
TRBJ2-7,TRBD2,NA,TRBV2,CASSETSGSSYEQYF,TGTGCCAGCAGTGAGACTAGCGGGAGCTCCTACGAGCAGTACTTC
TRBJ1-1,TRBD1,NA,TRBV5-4,CASRSDRANTEAFF,TGTGCCAGCAGATCCGACAGGGCGAACACTGAAGCTTTCTTT
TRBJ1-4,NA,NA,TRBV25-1,CASGTGWADEKLFF,TGTGCCAGCGGAACAGGGTGGGCAGATGAAAAACTGTTTTTT
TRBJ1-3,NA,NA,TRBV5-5,CASSLEGSSGNTIYF,TGTGCCAGCAGCTTGGAAGGGAGCTCTGGAAACACCATATATTTT
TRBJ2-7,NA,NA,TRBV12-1,CASSSYRDRPSYEQYF,TGTGCCAGCAGCTCCTACCGGGACAGGCCCTCCTACGAGCAGTACTTC
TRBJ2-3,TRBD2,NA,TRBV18,CASSPGGVNTDTQYF,TGTGCCAGCTCACCAGGGGGGGTCAACACAGATACGCAGTATTTT
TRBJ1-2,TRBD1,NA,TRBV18,CASSPPQGAIGYGYTF,TGTGCCAGCTCACCACCTCAGGGGGCGATAGGCTATGGCTACACCTTC